This T cell receptor beta chain emerged from a study of T cell responses to AZD1222 COVID-19 vaccine (dated by TCRdb to the early 2020s). About the study as a whole: AZD1222 recipients given second doses at about 4 weeks or at about 12 weeks were pooled, since spike-specific TCR depth and breadth were not found to differ between the two schedules. A total of 230 to 250 trial participants underwent TCR sequencing, of whom around 210 had received two doses of AZD1222 and around 26 had received two doses of the MenACWY control vaccine. Enrollment into the trials was organized by age into subgroups of 18-55, 56-69 and 70-plus years, and those subgroups contained approximately 150, 30 and 60 TCR-sequenced participants, respectively.

The research as a whole found: Because no day 14 peak-response samples were available, repertoires were characterized only after the peak T cell response. Spike-specific TCR breadth and depth rose significantly after two AZD1222 doses compared with day 0 and with MenACWY recipients. Only five to seven AZD1222 recipients were SARS-CoV-2 seropositive at baseline, limiting conclusions about previously exposed vaccinees. The 56-69-year group was small, and its depth increase did not reach significance, likely because of low power. Epitopes outside the regions mutated in the B.1.351 and B.1.1.7 variants were reportedly recognized by nearly half of the unique spike-specific TCRs. Participants were mostly white British, with more females than males. The authors suggested clonal diversity may have been underestimated. Vaccine-associated CD4 TCRs spanned the whole spike protein, with dominant responses in regions 160-218 and 743-854.

Turning to this clone: It has no known antigen specificity. Base qualities are not provided; no much larger clone lies one nucleotide away.

V and J lose 1 base and 7 bases, and a span of 13 bases separates them. CDR1 and CDR2 are drawn from the germline V gene (reference sequence): GTSNPN, SVGIG. Counted from cysteine to phenylalanine, this CDR3 has 13 amino acids. Kept here is only the CDR3 DNA, which spans 39 bases and is read in frame from base 1. The CDR3 regions of human TCRbeta chains were analyzed by immunosequencing. As for the authors' bioinformatics: TCRs in the repertoires were compared against a reference library of SARS-CoV-2-specific TCRs that had been generated with the MIRA antigen-specificity platform. Breadth meant the fraction of unique TCRs that were SARS-CoV-2-associated, whereas depth meant the fraction of total T cells that were SARS-CoV-2-associated. Each spike-specific TCR was assigned to its reactive spike region and to a CD4 or CD8 class using the MIRA data. Log10-transformed breadth and depth values were compared by one-way ANOVA with Sidak's multiple comparisons tests. This is the immuneACCESS table as TCRdb keeps it, with only in-frame sequences that have V and J called. A part of the clones is gone; compared with another copy, unresolved V genes explain less than half, and the rest is unexplained. V and J calls and clone size follow that table, whereas D and trimming were derived from the DNA. This sample is represented by 95,000 to 150,000 clones; around 91% of them were singletons. Of the sample, around 1.5% is held by the ten largest clones.

In the paper's terms, the time point label means: baseline before first vaccination. The vaccinee samples were drawn from two UK trials, COV001 and COV002, one of which was a single-blind randomized controlled phase 2/3 trial testing AZD1222 (ChAdOx1 nCoV-19) in healthy adults. For TCRbeta chain sequencing, PBMC samples from trial participants were taken at day 0 and at day 28 after the second dose. The sequence came from an adult in good health. Here the sequenced sample was peripheral blood, taken on day 0 of AZD1222 vaccination. The rearrangement joined TRBV30 to TRBJ1-2; the D gene cannot be named for sure. CDR3 loop: CAWSAYPGGGYTF. The DNA reads TGTGCCTGGAGTGCCTACCCGGGTGGTGGCTACACCTTC.